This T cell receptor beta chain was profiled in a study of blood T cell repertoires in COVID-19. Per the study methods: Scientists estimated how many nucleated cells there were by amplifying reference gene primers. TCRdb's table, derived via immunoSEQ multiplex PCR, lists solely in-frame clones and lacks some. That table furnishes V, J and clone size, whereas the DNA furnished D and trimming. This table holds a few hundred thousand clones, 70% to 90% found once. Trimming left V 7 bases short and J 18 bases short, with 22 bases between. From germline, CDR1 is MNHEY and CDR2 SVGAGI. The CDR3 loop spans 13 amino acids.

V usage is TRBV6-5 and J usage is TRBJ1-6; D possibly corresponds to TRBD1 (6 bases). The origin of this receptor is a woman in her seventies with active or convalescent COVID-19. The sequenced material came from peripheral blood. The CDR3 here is CASTNGVAGTPHF. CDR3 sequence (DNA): TGTGCCAGCACCAACGGGGTGGCTGGGACACCCCACTTT.